This TCR beta chain stems from a study of T cell changes during pregnancy in multiple sclerosis. Data came from immunoSEQ multiplex PCR; TCRdb stores just in-frame clones and leaves some out. This sample has about 69,000 clones; roughly nine tenths occur once, and the top ten carry roughly 0.29%. The CDR3 contains 16 residues. Germline lookup yields CDR1 KGHSH and CDR2 LQKENI. With 3 bases clipped from V and 8 bases from J, the junction kept 8 bases outside the gene matches. This TCR came from a female donor in good health, enrolled as a control in a pregnancy study. This sequence joins TRBV18 and TRBJ1-6, with 9 bases matching TRBD1. The sample was CD4+ T cells from peripheral blood mononuclear cells, taken in the third trimester of pregnancy. CDR3 loop: CASSPGTGLADSPLHF. In nucleotides, the CDR3 is TGTGCCAGCTCACCGGGGACAGGGCTTGCGGATTCACCCCTCCACTTT.